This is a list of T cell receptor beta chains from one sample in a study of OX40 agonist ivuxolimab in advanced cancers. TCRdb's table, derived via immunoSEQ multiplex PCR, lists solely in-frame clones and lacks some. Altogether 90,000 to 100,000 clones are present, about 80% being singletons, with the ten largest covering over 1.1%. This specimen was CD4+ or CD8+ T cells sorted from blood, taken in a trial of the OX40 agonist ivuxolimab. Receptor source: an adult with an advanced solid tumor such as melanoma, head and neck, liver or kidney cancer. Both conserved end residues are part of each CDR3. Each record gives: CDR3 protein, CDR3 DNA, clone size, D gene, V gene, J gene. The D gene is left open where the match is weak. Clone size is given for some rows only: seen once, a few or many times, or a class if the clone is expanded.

cdr3_aa: CASSVGESSGNTIYF; cdr3_nt: TGTGCCAGTTCCGTTGGGGAGTCGTCTGGAAACACCATATATTTT; clone_size: .; d_call: .; v_call: TRBV19; j_call: TRBJ1-3
cdr3_aa: CASSQERNRGLKDGYTF; cdr3_nt: TGTGCCAGCAGCCAAGAACGGAACAGGGGCCTTAAGGATGGCTACACCTTC; clone_size: .; d_call: TRBD1; v_call: TRBV4-2; j_call: TRBJ1-2
cdr3_aa: CASSMGLAITDTQYF; cdr3_nt: TGTGCCAGTAGTATGGGACTAGCCATCACAGATACGCAGTATTTT; clone_size: .; d_call: TRBD2; v_call: TRBV19; j_call: TRBJ2-3
cdr3_aa: CASNKGDVQETQYF; cdr3_nt: TGTGCCAGCAACAAAGGGGACGTACAAGAGACCCAGTACTTC; clone_size: once; d_call: .; v_call: TRBV6-1; j_call: TRBJ2-5
cdr3_aa: CASRRTNEKLFF; cdr3_nt: TGTGCCAGCAGGCGGACTAATGAAAAACTGTTTTTT; clone_size: .; d_call: .; v_call: TRBV2; j_call: TRBJ1-4
cdr3_aa: CASSYTDRGTDTQYF; cdr3_nt: TGTGCCAGCAGTTACACCGACAGGGGCACAGATACGCAGTATTTT; clone_size: .; d_call: TRBD1; v_call: TRBV5-6; j_call: TRBJ2-3
cdr3_aa: CAWNRGESGELFF; cdr3_nt: TGTGCCTGGAACAGGGGGGAGTCCGGGGAGCTGTTTTTT; clone_size: .; d_call: TRBD1; v_call: TRBV30; j_call: TRBJ2-2
cdr3_aa: CASTLSTILSGTGISYEQYF; cdr3_nt: TGTGCCAGCACTCTCTCGACCATCCTTTCCGGGACGGGAATCTCCTACGAGCAGTACTTC; clone_size: .; d_call: .; v_call: TRBV6-4; j_call: TRBJ2-7
cdr3_aa: CASSLAWDRTTDTQYF; cdr3_nt: TGTGCCAGCAGCTTAGCGTGGGACAGGACCACAGATACGCAGTATTTT; clone_size: .; d_call: TRBD1; v_call: TRBV11-2; j_call: TRBJ2-3
cdr3_aa: CASSSRVGEAFF; cdr3_nt: TGTGCCAGCAGTTCCCGAGTCGGCGAAGCTTTCTTT; clone_size: .; d_call: .; v_call: TRBV6-5; j_call: TRBJ1-1
cdr3_aa: CASSTSSGGRMQFF; cdr3_nt: TGTGCCAGCAGTACCTCTAGCGGGGGGAGGATGCAGTTCTTC; clone_size: .; d_call: TRBD2; v_call: TRBV28; j_call: TRBJ2-1
cdr3_aa: CSATSYEQYF; cdr3_nt: TGCAGTGCCACCAGCTACGAGCAGTACTTC; clone_size: .; d_call: .; v_call: TRBV20-1; j_call: TRBJ2-7
cdr3_aa: CASSRVVGGHYGYTF; cdr3_nt: TGCGCCAGCAGCCGGGTCGTCGGGGGGCACTATGGCTACACCTTC; clone_size: .; d_call: .; v_call: TRBV5-1; j_call: TRBJ1-2
cdr3_aa: CASSAWRGGPTDTQYF; cdr3_nt: TGTGCCAGTAGTGCCTGGAGGGGGGGTCCCACAGATACGCAGTATTTT; clone_size: once; d_call: .; v_call: TRBV19; j_call: TRBJ2-3
cdr3_aa: CASRDRGYIQFF; cdr3_nt: TGTGCCAGTCGGGACAGGGGGTATATACAGTTCTTC; clone_size: .; d_call: TRBD1; v_call: TRBV19; j_call: TRBJ2-1
cdr3_aa: CATSRDGPSSGDLSYGYTF; cdr3_nt: TGTGCCACCAGCAGAGATGGCCCATCCTCAGGGGACCTCTCCTATGGCTACACCTTC; clone_size: .; d_call: .; v_call: TRBV15; j_call: TRBJ1-2
cdr3_aa: CASRVSGGGSEEQYF; cdr3_nt: TGTGCCAGCAGGGTTAGCGGGGGAGGTAGTGAAGAGCAGTACTTC; clone_size: .; d_call: TRBD2; v_call: TRBV28; j_call: TRBJ2-7
cdr3_aa: CASSLPEGRQNTEAFF; cdr3_nt: TGCGCCAGCAGCCTCCCGGAGGGCCGGCAGAACACTGAAGCTTTCTTT; clone_size: .; d_call: .; v_call: TRBV4-1; j_call: TRBJ1-1
cdr3_aa: CASSTLVGREQYF; cdr3_nt: TGTGCCAGTAGTACGCTTGTTGGGCGCGAGCAGTACTTC; clone_size: .; d_call: .; v_call: TRBV19; j_call: TRBJ2-7
cdr3_aa: CASSEKRTDTQYF; cdr3_nt: TGTGCCAGCAGTGAAAAGAGGACAGATACGCAGTATTTT; clone_size: .; d_call: .; v_call: TRBV6-1; j_call: TRBJ2-3
cdr3_aa: CARSSVRGNPGTDTQYF; cdr3_nt: TGTGCCAGAAGCTCCGTCCGCGGAAATCCGGGGACAGATACGCAGTATTTT; clone_size: .; d_call: .; v_call: TRBV5-3; j_call: TRBJ2-3
cdr3_aa: CASRGGRGRTDTQYF; cdr3_nt: TGTGCCAGCAGGGGGGGTAGGGGCAGAACAGATACGCAGTATTTT; clone_size: .; d_call: .; v_call: TRBV6-1; j_call: TRBJ2-3
cdr3_aa: CASSPPAGTWGYNEQFF; cdr3_nt: TGCGCCAGCAGCCCGCCGGCCGGGACCTGGGGATACAATGAGCAGTTCTTC; clone_size: .; d_call: .; v_call: TRBV4-3; j_call: TRBJ2-1
cdr3_aa: CASSLGGTVGYTF; cdr3_nt: TGTGCCAGCAGCTTAGGAGGGACAGTTGGCTACACCTTC; clone_size: .; d_call: TRBD1; v_call: TRBV7-2; j_call: TRBJ1-2
cdr3_aa: CASSYLGQDGELFF; cdr3_nt: TGTGCCAGCAGTTACTTGGGCCAGGACGGGGAGCTGTTTTTT; clone_size: .; d_call: .; v_call: TRBV6-6; j_call: TRBJ2-2
cdr3_aa: CATSRKANQETQYF; cdr3_nt: TGTGCCACCAGCAGGAAGGCCAACCAAGAGACCCAGTACTTC; clone_size: .; d_call: .; v_call: TRBV15; j_call: TRBJ2-5
cdr3_aa: CAWSPGNTIYF; cdr3_nt: TGTGCCTGGAGTCCCGGAAACACCATATATTTT; clone_size: .; d_call: .; v_call: TRBV30; j_call: TRBJ1-3
cdr3_aa: CASSEQGAQSGELFF; cdr3_nt: TGTGCCAGCAGTGAACAGGGCGCGCAGTCCGGGGAGCTGTTTTTT; clone_size: .; d_call: .; v_call: TRBV6-1; j_call: TRBJ2-2
cdr3_aa: CASSGDGGYNEQFF; cdr3_nt: TGTGCCAGCAGCGGGGACGGTGGATACAATGAGCAGTTCTTC; clone_size: few; d_call: .; v_call: TRBV9; j_call: TRBJ2-1
cdr3_aa: CSVVFGSNQPQHF; cdr3_nt: TGCAGCGTTGTCTTCGGAAGCAATCAGCCCCAGCATTTT; clone_size: .; d_call: .; v_call: TRBV29-1; j_call: TRBJ1-5
cdr3_aa: CASSFTGVNSPLHF; cdr3_nt: TGTGCCAGCAGCTTTACAGGAGTTAATTCACCCCTCCACTTT; clone_size: .; d_call: .; v_call: TRBV5-6; j_call: TRBJ1-6
cdr3_aa: CASSSAGFGNEQYF; cdr3_nt: TGTGCCAGCAGTTCCGCCGGGTTTGGAAACGAGCAGTACTTC; clone_size: .; d_call: .; v_call: TRBV28; j_call: TRBJ2-7
cdr3_aa: CASSLRGDEQFF; cdr3_nt: TGTGCCAGCAGCCTAAGGGGGGATGAGCAGTTCTTC; clone_size: .; d_call: .; v_call: TRBV11-3; j_call: TRBJ2-1
cdr3_aa: CASSGGGAFYTF; cdr3_nt: TGTGCCAGCTCCGGTGGGGGGGCCTTCTACACCTTC; clone_size: .; d_call: .; v_call: TRBV25-1; j_call: TRBJ1-2
cdr3_aa: CATSRDSPRLAPTDTQYF; cdr3_nt: TGTGCCACCAGCAGAGATTCGCCCCGACTAGCCCCCACAGATACGCAGTATTTT; clone_size: .; d_call: TRBD2; v_call: TRBV15; j_call: TRBJ2-3
cdr3_aa: CASSPDRTSSYNSPLHF; cdr3_nt: TGTGCCAGCAGCCCGGACAGGACCAGCTCCTATAATTCACCCCTCCACTTT; clone_size: once; d_call: TRBD1; v_call: TRBV5-4; j_call: TRBJ1-6
cdr3_aa: CASSAPEQYF; cdr3_nt: TGTGCCAGCAGCGCCCCCGAGCAGTACTTC; clone_size: .; d_call: .; v_call: TRBV7-2; j_call: TRBJ2-7
cdr3_aa: CASSIGQGDYGYTF; cdr3_nt: TGTGCCAGTAGTATCGGACAGGGGGACTATGGCTACACCTTC; clone_size: .; d_call: TRBD1; v_call: TRBV19; j_call: TRBJ1-2
cdr3_aa: CASSVDSGASSYNEQFF; cdr3_nt: TGTGCCAGCAGCGTAGATAGCGGCGCGAGCTCCTACAATGAGCAGTTCTTC; clone_size: .; d_call: .; v_call: TRBV9; j_call: TRBJ2-1
cdr3_aa: CASSAAGQGRYGYTF; cdr3_nt: TGTGCCAGCAGCGCCGCAGGACAGGGACGCTATGGCTACACCTTC; clone_size: .; d_call: TRBD1; v_call: TRBV27; j_call: TRBJ1-2
cdr3_aa: CASSQDRLGKLFF; cdr3_nt: TGCGCCAGCAGCCAAGATCGACTGGGAAAACTGTTTTTT; clone_size: .; d_call: .; v_call: TRBV4-3; j_call: TRBJ1-4
cdr3_aa: CASSPMGQGPGNTIYF; cdr3_nt: TGTGCCAGCTCACCGATGGGACAGGGGCCTGGAAACACCATATATTTT; clone_size: .; d_call: TRBD1; v_call: TRBV18; j_call: TRBJ1-3
cdr3_aa: CASSPSTDTQYF; cdr3_nt: TGTGCCAGCAGCCCGTCGACAGATACGCAGTATTTT; clone_size: .; d_call: .; v_call: TRBV11-2; j_call: TRBJ2-3
cdr3_aa: CASTPWAGTNTEAFF; cdr3_nt: TGCGCCAGCACCCCTTGGGCGGGGACGAACACTGAAGCTTTCTTT; clone_size: once; d_call: .; v_call: TRBV5-1; j_call: TRBJ1-1
cdr3_aa: CASSRTGTGTNEQFF; cdr3_nt: TGTGCCAGCAGCCGAACCGGGACAGGGACCAATGAGCAGTTCTTC; clone_size: .; d_call: TRBD1; v_call: TRBV7-3; j_call: TRBJ2-1
cdr3_aa: CASSLVRGRRGNNEQFF; cdr3_nt: TGTGCCAGCAGCCTCGTACGGGGGCGAAGAGGTAACAATGAGCAGTTCTTC; clone_size: .; d_call: .; v_call: TRBV7-6; j_call: TRBJ2-1
cdr3_aa: CASSPGRGTEAAFF; cdr3_nt: TGTGCCAGCTCACCAGGCCGAGGCACCGAGGCAGCTTTCTTT; clone_size: .; d_call: .; v_call: TRBV18; j_call: TRBJ1-1
cdr3_aa: CASSQQGASRSGANVLTF; cdr3_nt: TGTGCCAGCAGCCAACAGGGGGCATCCCGTTCTGGGGCCAACGTCCTGACTTTC; clone_size: .; d_call: TRBD1; v_call: TRBV2; j_call: TRBJ2-6
cdr3_aa: CASSFLVRSTDTQYF; cdr3_nt: TGTGCCAGCAGCTTTCTCGTAAGATCAACAGATACGCAGTATTTT; clone_size: .; d_call: .; v_call: TRBV11-2; j_call: TRBJ2-3
cdr3_aa: CSVDRVRPPGYTF; cdr3_nt: TGCAGCGTTGATAGAGTACGGCCCCCTGGCTACACCTTC; clone_size: .; d_call: .; v_call: TRBV29-1; j_call: TRBJ1-2
cdr3_aa: CASSILGQGTYNSPLHF; cdr3_nt: TGTGCCAGCAGCATTCTAGGCCAGGGGACCTATAATTCACCCCTCCACTTT; clone_size: .; d_call: .; v_call: TRBV7-2; j_call: TRBJ1-6
cdr3_aa: CASTLSGRAGNTIYF; cdr3_nt: TGTGCCAGCACCCTCTCCGGAAGAGCCGGAAACACCATATATTTT; clone_size: .; d_call: .; v_call: TRBV28; j_call: TRBJ1-3
cdr3_aa: CASSVSANLNTEAFF; cdr3_nt: TGTGCCAGCAGCGTATCAGCTAACTTGAACACTGAAGCTTTCTTT; clone_size: once; d_call: .; v_call: TRBV9; j_call: TRBJ1-1
cdr3_aa: CASSFRQGPTDTQYF; cdr3_nt: TGTGCCAGCAGTTTTCGACAGGGGCCAACAGATACGCAGTATTTT; clone_size: .; d_call: TRBD1; v_call: TRBV28; j_call: TRBJ2-3
cdr3_aa: CASSLAQGGNSPLHF; cdr3_nt: TGTGCCAGCAGCTTAGCGCAAGGTGGCAATTCACCCCTCCACTTT; clone_size: .; d_call: .; v_call: TRBV7-8; j_call: TRBJ1-6